This TCR beta chain emerged from a study of response to subunit inactivated influenza vaccine. Study-wide findings and caveats: Every seasonal influenza vaccination brings in few new T cells, the authors suggested.

The CDR3 runs 13 residues. V lost 3 bases and J 2 bases, leaving 10 bases between the germline ends. In germline, CDR1 is SQVTM, CDR2 ANQGSEA. This clonotype was recorded a few times. What it recognizes is unknown. MiXCR was run by TCRdb on the RT-PCR reads, yielding one entry per CDR3 protein. The sample lists about 520,000 distinct CDR3 sequences; 25% were seen once. The J gene is TRBJ2-5, the V gene TRBV29-1; D is unresolved. The starting material was CD4+ T cells sorted from PBMCs, obtained 4 to 6 days after vaccination. The sequence derives from a man between 45 and 60 years old who received an inactivated influenza vaccine. The CDR3 loop reads CSVDGVMQETQYF. Here the CDR3 DNA reads TGCAGCGTTGATGGGGTGATGCAAGAGACCCAGTACTTC.